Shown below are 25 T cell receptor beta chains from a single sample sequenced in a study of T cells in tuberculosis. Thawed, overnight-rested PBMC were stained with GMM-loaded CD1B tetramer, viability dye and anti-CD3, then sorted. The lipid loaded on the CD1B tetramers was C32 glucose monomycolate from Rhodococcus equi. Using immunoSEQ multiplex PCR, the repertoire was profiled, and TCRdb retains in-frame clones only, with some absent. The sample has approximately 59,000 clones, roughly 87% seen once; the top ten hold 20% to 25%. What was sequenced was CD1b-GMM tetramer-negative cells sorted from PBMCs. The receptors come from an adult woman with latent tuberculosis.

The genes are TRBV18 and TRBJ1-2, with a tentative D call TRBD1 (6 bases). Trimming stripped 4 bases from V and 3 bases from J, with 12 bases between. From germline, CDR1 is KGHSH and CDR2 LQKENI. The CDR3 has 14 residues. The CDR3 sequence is CASSREGGYYGYTF. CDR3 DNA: TGTGCCAGCTCACGGGAAGGGGGTTACTATGGCTACACCTTC. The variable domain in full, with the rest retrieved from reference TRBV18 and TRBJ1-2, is NAGVMQNPRHLVRRRGQEARLRCSPMKGHSHVYWYRQLPEEGLKFMVYLQKENIIDESGMPKERFSAEFPKEGPSILRIQQVVRGDSAAYFCASSREGGYYGYTFGSGTRLTVV.

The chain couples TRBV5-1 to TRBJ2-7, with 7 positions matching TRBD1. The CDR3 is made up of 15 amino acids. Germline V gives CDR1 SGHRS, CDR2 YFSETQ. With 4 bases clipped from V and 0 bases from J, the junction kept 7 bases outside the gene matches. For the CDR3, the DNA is TGCGCCAGCAGCCGCGACTGGGACAGCTCCTACGAGCAGTACTTC. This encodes CASSRDWDSSYEQYF.

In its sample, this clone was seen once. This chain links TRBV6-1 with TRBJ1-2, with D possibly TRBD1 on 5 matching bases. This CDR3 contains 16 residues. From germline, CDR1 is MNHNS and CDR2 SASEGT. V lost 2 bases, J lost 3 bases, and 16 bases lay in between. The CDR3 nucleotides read TGTGCCAGCAGTGAATCGGTCAGGGCGGAATACTATGGCTACACCTTC. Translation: CASSESVRAEYYGYTF.

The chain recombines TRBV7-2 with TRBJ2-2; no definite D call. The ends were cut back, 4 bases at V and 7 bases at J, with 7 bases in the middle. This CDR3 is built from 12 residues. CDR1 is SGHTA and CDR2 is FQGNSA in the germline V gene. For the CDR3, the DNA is TGTGCCAGCAGCTCACGCGGCGGGGAGCTGTTTTTT. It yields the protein CASSSRGGELFF.

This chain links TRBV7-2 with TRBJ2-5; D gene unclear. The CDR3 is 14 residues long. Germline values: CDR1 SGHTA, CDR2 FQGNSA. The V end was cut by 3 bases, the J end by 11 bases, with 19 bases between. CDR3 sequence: CASSFGPSPSKQYF. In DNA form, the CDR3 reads TGTGCCAGCAGCTTTGGGCCATCCCCCTCTAAGCAGTACTTC.

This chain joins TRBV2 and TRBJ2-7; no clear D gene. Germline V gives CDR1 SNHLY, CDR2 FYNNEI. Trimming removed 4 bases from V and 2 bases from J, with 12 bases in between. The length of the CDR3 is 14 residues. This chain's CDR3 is CASSVNSVPYEQYF. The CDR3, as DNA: TGTGCCAGCAGTGTTAACAGTGTCCCCTACGAGCAGTACTTC. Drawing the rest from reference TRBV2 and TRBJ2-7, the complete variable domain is EPEVTQTPSHQVTQMGQEVILRCVPISNHLYFYWYRQILGQKVEFLVSFYNNEISEKSEIFDDQFSVERPDGSNFTLKIRSTKLEDSAMYFCASSVNSVPYEQYFGPGTRLTVT.

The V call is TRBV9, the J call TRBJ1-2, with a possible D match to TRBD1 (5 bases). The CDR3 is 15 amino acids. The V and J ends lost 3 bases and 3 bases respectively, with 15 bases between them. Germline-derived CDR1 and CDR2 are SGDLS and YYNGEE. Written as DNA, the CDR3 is TGTGCCAGCAGCGCGACTGGGGGGAGGTACTATGGCTACACCTTC. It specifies CASSATGGRYYGYTF.

The CDR3 here is CASSWAPGTVYEQYF. The CDR3 DNA sequence: TGTGCCAGCAGTTGGGCTCCGGGGACAGTCTACGAGCAGTACTTC. This rearrangement joins TRBV6-5 to TRBJ2-7; the match to TRBD1 covers 7 bases. Germline V gene sequence: CDR1 MNHEY, CDR2 SVGAGI. V lost 4 bases, J lost 3 bases, and 9 bases stayed unmatched. This CDR3 is built from 15 residues.

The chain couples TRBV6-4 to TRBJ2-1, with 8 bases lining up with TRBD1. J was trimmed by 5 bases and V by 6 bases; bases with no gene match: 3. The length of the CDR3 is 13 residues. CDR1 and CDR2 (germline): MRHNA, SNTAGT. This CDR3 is CASRGQADNEQFF. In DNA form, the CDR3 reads TGTGCCAGCAGGGGACAGGCCGACAATGAGCAGTTCTTC.

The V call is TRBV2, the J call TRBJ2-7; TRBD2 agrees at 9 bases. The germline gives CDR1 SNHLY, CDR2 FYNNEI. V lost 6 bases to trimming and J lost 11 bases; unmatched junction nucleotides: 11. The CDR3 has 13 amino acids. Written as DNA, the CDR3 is TGTGCCAGCAGCTTAAGGGTAGCGGGAGTAAAGTACTTC. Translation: CASSLRVAGVKYF.

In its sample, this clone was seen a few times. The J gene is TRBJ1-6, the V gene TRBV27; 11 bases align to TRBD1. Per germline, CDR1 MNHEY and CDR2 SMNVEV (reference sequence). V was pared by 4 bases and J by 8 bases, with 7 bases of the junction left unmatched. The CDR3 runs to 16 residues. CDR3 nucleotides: TGTGCCAGCAGTTGGGCCGGGACAGGGGGAGATTCACCCCTCCACTTT. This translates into CASSWAGTGGDSPLHF.

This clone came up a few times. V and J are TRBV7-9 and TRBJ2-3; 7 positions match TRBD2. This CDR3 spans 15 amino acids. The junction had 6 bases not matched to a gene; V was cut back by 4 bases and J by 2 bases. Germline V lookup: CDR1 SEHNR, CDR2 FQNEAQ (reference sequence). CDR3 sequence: CASSSLLAITDTQYF. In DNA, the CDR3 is TGTGCCAGCAGCTCTTTACTAGCGATCACAGATACGCAGTATTTT. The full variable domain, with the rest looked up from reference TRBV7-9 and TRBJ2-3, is DTGVSQNPRHKITKRGQNVTFRCDPISEHNRLYWYRQTLGQGPEFLTYFQNEAQLEKSRLLSDRFSAERPKGSFSTLEIQRTEQGDSAMYLCASSSLLAITDTQYFGPGTRLTVL.

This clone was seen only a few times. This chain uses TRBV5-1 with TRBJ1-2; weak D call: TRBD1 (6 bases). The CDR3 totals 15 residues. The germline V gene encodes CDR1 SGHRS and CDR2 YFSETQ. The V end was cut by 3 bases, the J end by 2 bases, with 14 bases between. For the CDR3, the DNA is TGCGCCAGCAGCTACGATGGACAGCCCAACTATGGCTACACCTTC. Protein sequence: CASSYDGQPNYGYTF.

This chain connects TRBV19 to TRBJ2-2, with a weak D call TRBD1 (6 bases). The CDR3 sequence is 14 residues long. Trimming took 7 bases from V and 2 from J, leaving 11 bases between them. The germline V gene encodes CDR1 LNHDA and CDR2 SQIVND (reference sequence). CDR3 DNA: TGTGCCAGTAACCGACAGGCTAACACCGGGGAGCTGTTTTTT. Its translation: CASNRQANTGELFF.

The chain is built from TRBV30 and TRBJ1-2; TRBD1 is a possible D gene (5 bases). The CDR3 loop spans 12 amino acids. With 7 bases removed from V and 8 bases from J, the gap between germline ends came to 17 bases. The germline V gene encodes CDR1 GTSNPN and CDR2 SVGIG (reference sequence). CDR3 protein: CASLLQGGGYTF. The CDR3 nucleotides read TGTGCCTCATTACTCCAGGGTGGCGGCTACACCTTC.

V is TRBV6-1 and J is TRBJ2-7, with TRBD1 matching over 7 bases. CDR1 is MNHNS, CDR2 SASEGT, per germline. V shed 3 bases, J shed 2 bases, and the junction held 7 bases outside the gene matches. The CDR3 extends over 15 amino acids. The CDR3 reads CASSELAGGTYEQYF. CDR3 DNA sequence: TGTGCCAGCAGTGAGCTAGCAGGGGGAACCTACGAGCAGTACTTC.

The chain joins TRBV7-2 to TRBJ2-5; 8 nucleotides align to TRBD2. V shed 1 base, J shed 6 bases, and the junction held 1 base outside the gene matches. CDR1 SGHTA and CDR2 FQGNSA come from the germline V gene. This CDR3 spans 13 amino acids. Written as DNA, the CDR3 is TGTGCCAGCAGCTTAGGCGGGGGGCAGACCCAGTACTTC. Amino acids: CASSLGGGQTQYF.

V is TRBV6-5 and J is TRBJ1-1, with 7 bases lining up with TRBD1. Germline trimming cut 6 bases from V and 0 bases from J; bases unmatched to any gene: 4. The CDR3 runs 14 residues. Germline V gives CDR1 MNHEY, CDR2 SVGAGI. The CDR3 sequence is CASRLGQLNTEAFF. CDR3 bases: TGTGCCAGCAGGCTGGGACAGTTGAACACTGAAGCTTTCTTT.

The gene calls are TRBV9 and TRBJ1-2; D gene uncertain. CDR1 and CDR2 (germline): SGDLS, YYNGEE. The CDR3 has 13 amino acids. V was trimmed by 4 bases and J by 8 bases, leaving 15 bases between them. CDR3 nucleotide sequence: TGTGCCAGCAGCCGATCCGGGGTTTGGGGCTACACCTTC. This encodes CASSRSGVWGYTF.

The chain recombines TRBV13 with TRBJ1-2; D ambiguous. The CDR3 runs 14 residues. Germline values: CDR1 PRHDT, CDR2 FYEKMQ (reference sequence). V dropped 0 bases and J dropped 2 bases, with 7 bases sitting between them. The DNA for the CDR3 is TGTGCCAGCAGCTTAGGCACCGGGAACTATGGCTACACCTTC. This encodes CASSLGTGNYGYTF.

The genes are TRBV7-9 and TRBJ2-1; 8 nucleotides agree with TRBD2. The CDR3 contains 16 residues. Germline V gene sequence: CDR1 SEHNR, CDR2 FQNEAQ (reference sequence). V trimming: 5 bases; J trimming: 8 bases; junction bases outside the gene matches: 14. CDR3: CASSRSGGLAIDEQFF. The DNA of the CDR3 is TGTGCCAGCAGCCGCTCAGGCGGACTAGCTATCGATGAGCAGTTCTTC.

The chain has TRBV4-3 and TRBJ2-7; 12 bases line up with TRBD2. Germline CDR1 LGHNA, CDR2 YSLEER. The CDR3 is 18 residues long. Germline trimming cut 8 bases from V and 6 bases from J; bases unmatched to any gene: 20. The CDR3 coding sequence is TGCGCCAGCGCGAGGGGCGCTAGGGGGCTAGCGGGGGGGGGCGAGCAGTACTTC. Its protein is CASARGARGLAGGGEQYF.

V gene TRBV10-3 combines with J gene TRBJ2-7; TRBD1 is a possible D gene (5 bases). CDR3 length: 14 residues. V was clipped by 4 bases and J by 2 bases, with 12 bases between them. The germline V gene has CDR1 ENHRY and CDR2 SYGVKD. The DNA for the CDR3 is TGTGCCATCAGTGTGTCTGGGGCCACCTACGAGCAGTACTTC. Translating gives CAISVSGATYEQYF.

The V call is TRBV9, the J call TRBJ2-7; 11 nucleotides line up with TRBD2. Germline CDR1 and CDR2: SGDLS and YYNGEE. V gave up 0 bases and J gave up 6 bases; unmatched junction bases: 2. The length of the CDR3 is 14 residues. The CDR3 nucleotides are TGTGCCAGCAGCGTAGGACTAGCGGGACCCGAGCAGTACTTC. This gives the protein CASSVGLAGPEQYF.

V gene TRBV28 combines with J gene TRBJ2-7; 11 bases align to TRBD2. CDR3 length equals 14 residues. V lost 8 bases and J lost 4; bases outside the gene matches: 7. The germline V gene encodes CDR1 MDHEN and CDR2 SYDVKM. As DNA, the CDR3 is TGTGCCAGCCAGTATGTAGCGGGAGGGTACGAGCAGTACTTC. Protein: CASQYVAGGYEQYF.